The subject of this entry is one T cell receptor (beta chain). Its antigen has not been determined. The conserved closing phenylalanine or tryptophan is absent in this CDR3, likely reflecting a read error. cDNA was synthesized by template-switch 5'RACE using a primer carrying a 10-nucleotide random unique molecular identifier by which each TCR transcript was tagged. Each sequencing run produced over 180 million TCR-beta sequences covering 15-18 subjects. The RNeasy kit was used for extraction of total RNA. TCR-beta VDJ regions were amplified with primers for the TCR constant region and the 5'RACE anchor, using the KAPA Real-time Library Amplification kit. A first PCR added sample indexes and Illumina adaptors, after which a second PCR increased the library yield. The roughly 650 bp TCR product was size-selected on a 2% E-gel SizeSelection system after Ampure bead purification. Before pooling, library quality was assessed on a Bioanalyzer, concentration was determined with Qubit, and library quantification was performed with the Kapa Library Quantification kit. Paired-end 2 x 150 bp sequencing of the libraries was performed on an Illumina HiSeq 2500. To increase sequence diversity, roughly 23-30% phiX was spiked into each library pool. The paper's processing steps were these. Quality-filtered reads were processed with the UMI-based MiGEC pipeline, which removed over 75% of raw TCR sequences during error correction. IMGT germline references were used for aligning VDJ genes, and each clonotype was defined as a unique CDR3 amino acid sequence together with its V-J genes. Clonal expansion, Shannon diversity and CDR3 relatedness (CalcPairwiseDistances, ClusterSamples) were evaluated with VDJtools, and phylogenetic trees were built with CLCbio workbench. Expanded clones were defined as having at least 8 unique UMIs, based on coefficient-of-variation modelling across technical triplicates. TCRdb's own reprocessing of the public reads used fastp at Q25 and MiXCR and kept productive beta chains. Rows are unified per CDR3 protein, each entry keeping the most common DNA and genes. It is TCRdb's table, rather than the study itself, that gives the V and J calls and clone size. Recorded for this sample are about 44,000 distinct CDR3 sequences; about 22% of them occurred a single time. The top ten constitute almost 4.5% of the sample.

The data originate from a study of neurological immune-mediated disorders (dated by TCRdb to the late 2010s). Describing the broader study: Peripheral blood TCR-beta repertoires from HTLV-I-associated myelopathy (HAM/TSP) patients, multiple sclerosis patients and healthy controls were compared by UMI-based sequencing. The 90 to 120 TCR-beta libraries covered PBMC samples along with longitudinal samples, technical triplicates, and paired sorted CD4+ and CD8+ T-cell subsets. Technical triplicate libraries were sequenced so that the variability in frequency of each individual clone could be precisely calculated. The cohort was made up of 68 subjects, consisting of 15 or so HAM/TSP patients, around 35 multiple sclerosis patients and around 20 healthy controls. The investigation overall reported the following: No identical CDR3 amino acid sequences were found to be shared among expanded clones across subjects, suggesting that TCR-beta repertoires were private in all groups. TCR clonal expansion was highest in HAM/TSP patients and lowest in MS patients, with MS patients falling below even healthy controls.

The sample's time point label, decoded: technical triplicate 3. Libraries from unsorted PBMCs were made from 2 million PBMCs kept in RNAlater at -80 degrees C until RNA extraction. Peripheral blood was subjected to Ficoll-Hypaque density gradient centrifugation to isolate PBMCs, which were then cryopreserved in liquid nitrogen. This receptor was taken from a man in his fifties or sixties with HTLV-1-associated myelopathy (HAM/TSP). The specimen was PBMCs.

The DNA is TGCGCCAGCAGCTTGGAGCCAGGGGGATCCTACAATGAGCAGTTCTCC. Protein translation: CASSLEPGGSYNEQFS. Rearrangement joined TRBV5-1 to TRBJ2-1, with 7 bases matching TRBD1. Via the germline V gene, CDR1 is SGHRS and CDR2 YFSETQ. The V end gives up 0 bases and the J end 1 base, leaving 4 bases in the junction not matched to a gene. The CDR3 totals 16 residues, both ends included. Left in the record is the CDR3 DNA by itself, 48 bases read in frame from the first base.